The next 9 T cell receptor beta chains were all read from a single sample in a study of T cells after yellow fever vaccination. TCRdb used MiXCR to reprocess the 5' RACE reads, holding one entry per CDR3 protein. The sample has tens of thousands of distinct CDR3 sequences, around 7.8% seen once; the top ten hold roughly 29%. The sequenced sample was CD8+ T cells sorted from PBMCs, obtained approximately 11 days after the first yellow fever vaccination. The receptors were gathered from a man between 18 and 35 years old who received the YFV17D yellow fever vaccine.

This clonotype has ten or more counts. The V gene is TRBV25-1, the J gene TRBJ1-6; D is ambiguous. V lost 3 bases to trimming and J lost 11 bases, with 14 bases between them. The CDR3 extends over 14 amino acids. CDR1 MGHDK and CDR2 SYGVNS come from the germline V gene. The CDR3 here is CASSDLVSGPPLHF. DNA for the CDR3: TGTGCCAGCAGTGATCTGGTATCGGGTCCACCCCTCCACTTT. Filled out from reference TRBV25-1 and TRBJ1-6, the complete variable domain reads EADIYQTPRYLVIGTGKKITLECSQTMGHDKMYWYQQDPGMELHLIHYSYGVNSTEKGDLSSESTVSRIRTEHFPLTLESARPSHTSQYLCASSDLVSGPPLHFGNGTRLTVT.

The chain combines TRBV4-1 with TRBJ1-2; D perhaps matches TRBD1 (6 bases). There are 13 residues in the CDR3. From germline, CDR1 is MGHRA and CDR2 YSYEKL. V was cut by 4 bases and J by 7 bases, with 13 bases left in between. CDR3 nucleotide sequence: TGCGCCAGCAGCCCGACAGGACGGGGTGGCTACACCTTC. Translating gives CASSPTGRGGYTF.

This chain connects TRBV5-1 to TRBJ1-1; D might be TRBD1 (6 bases). Germline V gives CDR1 SGHRS, CDR2 YFSETQ. The CDR3 sequence is 14 residues long. V dropped 3 bases and J dropped 1 base, with 10 bases sitting between them. The CDR3 reads CASSWGGGNTEAFF. The CDR3 coding sequence is TGCGCCAGCAGCTGGGGAGGGGGGAACACTGAAGCTTTCTTT.

This clonotype has more than one count but fewer than ten. CDR3 DNA: TGTGCCAGCAGCGACAGTGGGCCCGTGGGGGAGACCCAGTACTTC. It specifies CASSDSGPVGETQYF. The chain is built from TRBV7-9 and TRBJ2-5; D may be TRBD1 (5 bases). This CDR3 is 15 amino acids long. Germline assignment: CDR1 SEHNR and CDR2 FQNEAQ (reference sequence). Trimming stripped 5 bases from V and 5 bases from J, with 18 bases between.

In its sample, this clonotype was seen many times. The chain employs TRBV7-2 and TRBJ2-1; no clear D gene. Germline CDR1 SGHTA, CDR2 FQGNSA. The CDR3 is made up of 15 amino acids. Trimming removed 4 bases from V and 6 bases from J, with 16 bases in between. The CDR3 nucleotides are TGTGCCAGCAGCTCGCCGGGTGGGATCGGCAATGAGCAGTTCTTC. This gives the protein CASSSPGGIGNEQFF.

The chain links TRBV12-3 or TRBV12-4 to TRBJ1-1; D call uncertain. Trimming shortened V by 5 bases and J by 5 bases, and 15 bases separated the two germline ends. This CDR3 has 14 amino acids. The CDR3 loop reads CASSERVSRTEAFF. The CDR3 nucleotides read TGTGCCAGCAGTGAGAGGGTATCCAGGACTGAAGCTTTCTTT.

The chain couples TRBV19 to TRBJ2-1; 8 nucleotides match TRBD2. The CDR3 has 14 residues. CDR1 LNHDA and CDR2 SQIVND come from the germline V gene (reference sequence). Trimming took 10 bases from V and 6 from J; bases not matched to a gene: 11. CDR3 bases: TGTGCCACCACCCGGCTAGCGGGTGGCAATGAGCAGTTCTTC. Translating gives CATTRLAGGNEQFF.

This clonotype was seen a handful of times. The V and J genes are TRBV4-1 and TRBJ1-1, with 8 nucleotides matching TRBD1. Germline CDR1 and CDR2: MGHRA and YSYEKL. This CDR3 is 13 amino acids long. The V segment lost 3 bases and the J segment 5 bases; nucleotides outside the gene matches: 2. CDR3 residues: CASSHTGGTEAFF. The CDR3 bases are TGCGCCAGCAGCCACACAGGGGGTACTGAAGCTTTCTTT.

This clonotype turned up a few times. The chain joins TRBV29-1 to TRBJ2-2; D gene uncertain. Germline CDR1 is SQVTM and CDR2 is ANQGSEA. The CDR3 has 13 residues. The ends were cut back, 7 bases at V and 5 bases at J, with 14 bases in the middle. The CDR3 coding sequence is TGCAGCGCCGCACTCCTCCTAACCGGGGAGCTGTTTTTT. This codes for CSAALLLTGELFF.